This T cell receptor beta chain was identified in a study of blood T cell repertoires in COVID-19. The method was immunoSEQ multiplex PCR; TCRdb's version includes in-frame clones alone and lacks a portion of them. The sample lists 200,000 or so clones, about 90% seen once, with under 2% in the top ten. This clone came up a few times. Additional DNA sequences in this sample encode the identical CDR3. Trimming at V came to 6 bases and at J to 0 bases, leaving 5 bases not matched to a gene. The CDR3 is 15 amino acids. Germline V lookup: CDR1 MNHEY, CDR2 SVGAGI. The specimen was peripheral blood. The clonotype comes from a man aged 40-49 years with active or convalescent COVID-19. The V call is TRBV6-5, the J call TRBJ1-5, with 7 bases identical to TRBD1. The CDR3 nucleotides are TGTGCCAGCAGGGCGACAGGGAATAGCAATCAGCCCCAGCATTTT. Translating it yields CASRATGNSNQPQHF.